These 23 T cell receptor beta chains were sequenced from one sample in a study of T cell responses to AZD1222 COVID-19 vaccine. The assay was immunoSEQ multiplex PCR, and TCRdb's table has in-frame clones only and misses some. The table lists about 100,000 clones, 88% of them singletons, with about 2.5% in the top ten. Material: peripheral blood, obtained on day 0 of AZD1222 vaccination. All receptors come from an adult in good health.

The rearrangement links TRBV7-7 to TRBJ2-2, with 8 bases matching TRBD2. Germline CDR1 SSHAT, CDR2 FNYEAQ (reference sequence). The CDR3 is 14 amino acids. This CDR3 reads CAASGSINTGELFF. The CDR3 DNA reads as TGTGCTGCGAGCGGGAGTATTAACACCGGGGAGCTGTTTTTT.

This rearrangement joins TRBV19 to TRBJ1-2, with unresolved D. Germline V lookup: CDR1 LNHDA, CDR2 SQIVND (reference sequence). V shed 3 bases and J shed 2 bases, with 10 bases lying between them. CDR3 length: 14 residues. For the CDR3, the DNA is TGTGCCAGTAGTATTAGCGGCAGAAACTATGGCTACACCTTC. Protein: CASSISGRNYGYTF. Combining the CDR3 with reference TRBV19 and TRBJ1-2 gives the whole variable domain DGGITQSPKYLFRKEGQNVTLSCEQNLNHDAMYWYRQDPGQGLRLIYYSQIVNDFQKGDIAEGYSVSREKKESFPLTVTSAQKNPTAFYLCASSISGRNYGYTFGSGTRLTVV.

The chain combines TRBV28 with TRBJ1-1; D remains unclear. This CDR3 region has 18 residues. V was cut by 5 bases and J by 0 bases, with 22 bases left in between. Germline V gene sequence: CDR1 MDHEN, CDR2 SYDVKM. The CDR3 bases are TGTGCCAGCAGTGCCTTGGGCGGCGGCCGGAAAATGAACACTGAAGCTTTCTTT. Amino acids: CASSALGGGRKMNTEAFF.

CDR3 residues: CASSLGHYSNQPQHF. The CDR3 coding sequence is TGTGCCAGCAGCCTAGGACACTATAGCAATCAGCCCCAGCATTTT. V gene TRBV3-1 (or the pseudogene TRBV3-2) combines with J gene TRBJ1-5; maybe TRBD1 (5 bases). The CDR3 is 15 amino acids. Trimming shortened V by 4 bases and J by 0 bases, and 10 bases separated the two germline ends. Germline V gives CDR1 LGHDT, CDR2 YNNKEL (reference sequence).

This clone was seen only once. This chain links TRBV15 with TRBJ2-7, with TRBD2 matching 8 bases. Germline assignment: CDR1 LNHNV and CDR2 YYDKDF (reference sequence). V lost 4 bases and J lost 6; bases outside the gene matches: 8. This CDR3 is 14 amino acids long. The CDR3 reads CATSIPGLVGEQYF. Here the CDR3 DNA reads TGTGCCACCAGCATCCCGGGACTAGTAGGCGAGCAGTACTTC.

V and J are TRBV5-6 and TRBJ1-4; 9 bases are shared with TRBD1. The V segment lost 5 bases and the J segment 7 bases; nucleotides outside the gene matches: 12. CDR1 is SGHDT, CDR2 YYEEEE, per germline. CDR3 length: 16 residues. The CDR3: CASSFLRDRASEKLFF. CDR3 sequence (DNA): TGTGCCAGCAGTTTCCTCCGGGACAGGGCTAGTGAAAAACTGTTTTTT.

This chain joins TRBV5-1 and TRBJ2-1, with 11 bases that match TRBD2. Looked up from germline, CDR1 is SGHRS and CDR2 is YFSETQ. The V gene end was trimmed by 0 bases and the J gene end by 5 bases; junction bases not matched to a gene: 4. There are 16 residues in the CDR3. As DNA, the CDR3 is TGCGCCAGCAGCTTGGCCGGGACTAGCGGACACAATGAGCAGTTCTTC. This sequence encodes CASSLAGTSGHNEQFF.

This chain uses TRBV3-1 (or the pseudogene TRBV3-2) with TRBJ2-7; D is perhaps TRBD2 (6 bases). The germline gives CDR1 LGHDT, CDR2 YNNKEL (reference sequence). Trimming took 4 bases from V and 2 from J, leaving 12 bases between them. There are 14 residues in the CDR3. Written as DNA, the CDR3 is TGTGCCAGCAGCCTTCGGGAGTCACCCTACGAGCAGTACTTC. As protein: CASSLRESPYEQYF.

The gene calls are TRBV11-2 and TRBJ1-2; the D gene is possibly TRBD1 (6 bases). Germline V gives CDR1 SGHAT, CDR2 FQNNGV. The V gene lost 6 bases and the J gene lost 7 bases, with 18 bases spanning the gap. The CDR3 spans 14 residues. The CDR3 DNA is TGTGCCAGCAGTTCCAACAGGGTTAGCTTTGGCTACACCTTC. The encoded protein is CASSSNRVSFGYTF.

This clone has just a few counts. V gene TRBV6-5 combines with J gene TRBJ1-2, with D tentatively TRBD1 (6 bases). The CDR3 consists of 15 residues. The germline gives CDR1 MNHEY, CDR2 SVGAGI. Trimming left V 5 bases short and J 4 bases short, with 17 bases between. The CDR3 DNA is TGTGCCAGCAGTCCCGCGCAGGGGTCATCCTATGGCTACACCTTC. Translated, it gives CASSPAQGSSYGYTF.

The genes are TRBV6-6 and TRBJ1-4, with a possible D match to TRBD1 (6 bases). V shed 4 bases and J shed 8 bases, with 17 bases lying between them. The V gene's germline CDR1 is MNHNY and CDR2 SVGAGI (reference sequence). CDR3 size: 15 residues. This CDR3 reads CASSSNRERKEKLFF. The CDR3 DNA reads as TGTGCCAGCAGTTCGAACAGGGAGAGGAAGGAAAAACTGTTTTTT.

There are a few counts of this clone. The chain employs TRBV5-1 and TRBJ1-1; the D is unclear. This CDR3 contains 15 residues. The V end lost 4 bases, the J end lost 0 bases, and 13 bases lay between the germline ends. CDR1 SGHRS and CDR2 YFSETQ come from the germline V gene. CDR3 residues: CASSPVAGVNTEAFF. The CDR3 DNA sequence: TGCGCCAGCAGCCCCGTCGCGGGTGTGAACACTGAAGCTTTCTTT.

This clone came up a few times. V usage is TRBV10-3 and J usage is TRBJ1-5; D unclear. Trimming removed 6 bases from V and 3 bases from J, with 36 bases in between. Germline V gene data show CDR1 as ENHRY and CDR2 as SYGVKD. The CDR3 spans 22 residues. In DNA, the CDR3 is TGTGCCATCAGCGATGGGAAGAGGGTTACATCGTCGGGTCTTTGGGACAATCAGCCCCAGCATTTT. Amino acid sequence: CAISDGKRVTSSGLWDNQPQHF.

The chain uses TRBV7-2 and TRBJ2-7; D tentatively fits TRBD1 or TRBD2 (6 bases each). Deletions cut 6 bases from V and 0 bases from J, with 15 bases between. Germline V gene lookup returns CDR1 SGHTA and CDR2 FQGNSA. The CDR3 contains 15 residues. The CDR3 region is CASSREGGYSYEQYF. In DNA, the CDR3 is TGTGCCAGCAGTCGCGAGGGGGGCTACTCCTACGAGCAGTACTTC.

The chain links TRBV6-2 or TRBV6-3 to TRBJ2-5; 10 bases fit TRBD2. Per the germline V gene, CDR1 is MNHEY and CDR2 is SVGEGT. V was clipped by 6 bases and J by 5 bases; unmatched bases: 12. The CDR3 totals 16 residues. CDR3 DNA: TGTGCCAGCAGACCTCTAGCGGGAGTAGGAAAGGAGACCCAGTACTTC. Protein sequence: CASRPLAGVGKETQYF.

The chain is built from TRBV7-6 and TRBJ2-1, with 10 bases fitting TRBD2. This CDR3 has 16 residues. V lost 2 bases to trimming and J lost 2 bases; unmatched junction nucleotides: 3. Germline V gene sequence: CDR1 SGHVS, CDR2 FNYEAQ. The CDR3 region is CASSLRAGGPYNEQFF. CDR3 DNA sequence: TGTGCCAGCAGCTTACGAGCGGGAGGGCCCTACAATGAGCAGTTCTTC.

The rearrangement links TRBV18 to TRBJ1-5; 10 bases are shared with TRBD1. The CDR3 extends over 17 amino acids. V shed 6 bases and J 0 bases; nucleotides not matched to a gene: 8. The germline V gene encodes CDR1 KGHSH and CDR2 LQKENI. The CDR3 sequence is CASSRTGGVDSNQPQHF. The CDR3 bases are TGTGCCAGCTCGCGGACAGGGGGAGTAGATAGCAATCAGCCCCAGCATTTT. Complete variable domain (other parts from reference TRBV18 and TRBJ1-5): NAGVMQNPRHLVRRRGQEARLRCSPMKGHSHVYWYRQLPEEGLKFMVYLQKENIIDESGMPKERFSAEFPKEGPSILRIQQVVRGDSAAYFCASSRTGGVDSNQPQHFGDGTRLSIL.

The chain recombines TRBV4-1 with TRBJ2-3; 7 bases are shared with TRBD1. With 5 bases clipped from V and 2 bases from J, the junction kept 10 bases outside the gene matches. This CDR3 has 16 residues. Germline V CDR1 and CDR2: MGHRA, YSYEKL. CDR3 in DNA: TGCGCCAGCAGCACGCGCTCAGGGGGAGTCACAGATACGCAGTATTTT. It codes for CASSTRSGGVTDTQYF.

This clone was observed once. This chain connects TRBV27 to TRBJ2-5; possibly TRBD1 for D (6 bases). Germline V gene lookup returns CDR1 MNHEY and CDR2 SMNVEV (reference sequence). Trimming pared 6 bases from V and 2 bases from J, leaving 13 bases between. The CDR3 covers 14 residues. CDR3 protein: CASRIRGTQETQYF. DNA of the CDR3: TGTGCCAGCAGGATCAGGGGAACTCAAGAGACCCAGTACTTC.

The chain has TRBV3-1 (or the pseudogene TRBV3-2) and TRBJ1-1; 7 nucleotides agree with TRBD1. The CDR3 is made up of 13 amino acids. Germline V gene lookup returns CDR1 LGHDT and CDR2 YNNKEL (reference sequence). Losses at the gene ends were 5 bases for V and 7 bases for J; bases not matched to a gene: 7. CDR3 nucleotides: TGTGCCAGCAGCTTGACAGGGAATGGTGAAGCTTTCTTT. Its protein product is CASSLTGNGEAFF.

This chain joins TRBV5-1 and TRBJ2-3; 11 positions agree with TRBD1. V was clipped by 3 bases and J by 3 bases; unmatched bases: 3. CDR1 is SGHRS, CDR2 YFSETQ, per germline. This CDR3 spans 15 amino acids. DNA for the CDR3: TGCGCCAGCAGCTCAGGGACAGGGGGTACAGATACGCAGTATTTT. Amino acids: CASSSGTGGTDTQYF.

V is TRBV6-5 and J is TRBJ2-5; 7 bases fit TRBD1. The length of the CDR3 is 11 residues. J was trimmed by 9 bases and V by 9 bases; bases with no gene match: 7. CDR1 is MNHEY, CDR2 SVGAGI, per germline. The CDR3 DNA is TGTGCCAGTGAGACCAGGGGGTCCCAGTACTTC. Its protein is CASETRGSQYF.

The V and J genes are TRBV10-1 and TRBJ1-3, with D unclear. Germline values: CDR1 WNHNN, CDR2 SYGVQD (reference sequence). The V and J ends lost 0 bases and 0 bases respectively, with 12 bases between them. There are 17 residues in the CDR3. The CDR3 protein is CASSESENSCSGNTIYF. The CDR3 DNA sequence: TGCGCCAGCAGTGAGTCGGAGAACTCCTGCTCTGGAAACACCATATATTTT.